This is a list of T cell receptor beta chains from one sample in a study of T cell responses to AZD1222 COVID-19 vaccine. This table comes from immunoSEQ multiplex PCR, and its TCRdb copy is limited to in-frame clones, with some not included. The table lists 150,000 to 200,000 clones, approximately 90% of them singletons. The sample consisted of peripheral blood, taken 28 days after the second dose of the MenACWY control vaccine. The receptors were sampled from an adult who received the MenACWY meningococcal vaccine as a control. Both conserved end residues are part of each CDR3. Fields, in order: clone size, V gene, D gene, J gene, CDR3 DNA, CDR3 protein. A D gene is named only where the DNA matches it firmly. Expanded clones are given a class, and other clones once, few, many or no size at all.

clone_size: .; v_call: TRBV11-3; d_call: .; j_call: TRBJ2-3; cdr3_nt: TGTGCCAGCAGCTTAGGGGGGGGCGCAGATACGCAGTATTTT; cdr3_aa: CASSLGGGADTQYF
clone_size: .; v_call: TRBV7-9; d_call: .; j_call: TRBJ1-6; cdr3_nt: TGTGCCAGCAGCTCCAGGGTTGGGAATTCACCCCTCCACTTT; cdr3_aa: CASSSRVGNSPLHF
clone_size: .; v_call: TRBV7-2; d_call: TRBD2; j_call: TRBJ2-1; cdr3_nt: TGTGCCAGCAGCCCCGGGACTAGTCTCTACAATGAGCAGTTCTTC; cdr3_aa: CASSPGTSLYNEQFF
clone_size: .; v_call: TRBV6-1; d_call: .; j_call: TRBJ2-5; cdr3_nt: TGTGCCAGCAGTGAAGCTAGCCGTCAAGAGACCCAGTACTTC; cdr3_aa: CASSEASRQETQYF
clone_size: .; v_call: TRBV14; d_call: .; j_call: TRBJ1-6; cdr3_nt: TGTGCCAGCAGCCAAGTCTTTGGAGATAATTCACCCCTCCACTTT; cdr3_aa: CASSQVFGDNSPLHF
clone_size: .; v_call: TRBV6-4; d_call: .; j_call: TRBJ2-1; cdr3_nt: TGTGCCAGCAGTGACTCATGGCCCAGCTCCTACAATGAGCAGTTCTTC; cdr3_aa: CASSDSWPSSYNEQFF
clone_size: .; v_call: TRBV6-5; d_call: .; j_call: TRBJ1-1; cdr3_nt: TGTGCCAGCAGTCCTGCCCCCGGGACTGAAGCTTTCTTT; cdr3_aa: CASSPAPGTEAFF
clone_size: .; v_call: TRBV19; d_call: .; j_call: TRBJ2-7; cdr3_nt: TGTGCCAGTAGCACACGGGACTACGAGCAGTACTTC; cdr3_aa: CASSTRDYEQYF
clone_size: .; v_call: TRBV13; d_call: TRBD1; j_call: TRBJ1-2; cdr3_nt: TGTGCCAGCAGCTTAGAGGACAGGGGGCACTATGGCTACACCTTC; cdr3_aa: CASSLEDRGHYGYTF
clone_size: .; v_call: TRBV7-8; d_call: TRBD2; j_call: TRBJ2-2; cdr3_nt: TGTGCCAGCTTGGGACTAGTTGGTACCGGGGAGCTGTTTTTT; cdr3_aa: CASLGLVGTGELFF
clone_size: .; v_call: TRBV15; d_call: TRBD1; j_call: TRBJ2-7; cdr3_nt: TGTGCCACCCGTGACAGGGTTAACTACGAGCAGTACTTC; cdr3_aa: CATRDRVNYEQYF
clone_size: .; v_call: TRBV28; d_call: TRBD2; j_call: TRBJ2-2; cdr3_nt: TGTGCCAGCAGTGAAACTAGCGGGAGTGTAGACGCCGGGGAGCTGTTTTTT; cdr3_aa: CASSETSGSVDAGELFF
clone_size: .; v_call: TRBV2; d_call: .; j_call: TRBJ2-7; cdr3_nt: TGTGCCAGTCAGGGATACGAGCAGTACTTC; cdr3_aa: CASQGYEQYF
clone_size: .; v_call: TRBV29-1; d_call: .; j_call: TRBJ2-1; cdr3_nt: TGCAGCGCCTCTTTCCGCAATGAGCAGTTCTTC; cdr3_aa: CSASFRNEQFF
clone_size: few; v_call: TRBV4-3; d_call: .; j_call: TRBJ1-6; cdr3_nt: TGCGCCAGCAGTCAGGCTGGCCCCTATGGTTCACCCCTCCACTTT; cdr3_aa: CASSQAGPYGSPLHF
clone_size: .; v_call: TRBV11-2; d_call: .; j_call: TRBJ2-1; cdr3_nt: TGTGCCAGCAGCCCTCAGCGGACCTCCTACAATGAGCAGTTCTTC; cdr3_aa: CASSPQRTSYNEQFF
clone_size: .; v_call: TRBV6-1; d_call: TRBD1; j_call: TRBJ2-5; cdr3_nt: TGTGCCAGCAGTGATCCTAGACAGGGCATCCAAGAGACCCAGTACTTC; cdr3_aa: CASSDPRQGIQETQYF
clone_size: .; v_call: TRBV7-9; d_call: TRBD1; j_call: TRBJ2-7; cdr3_nt: TGTGCCAGCAGCCTTCCGGGACAGGGGGCTTACGAGCAGTACTTC; cdr3_aa: CASSLPGQGAYEQYF
clone_size: .; v_call: TRBV5-4; d_call: .; j_call: TRBJ2-3; cdr3_nt: TGTGCCAGCAGCTTGGCCGGTCGAGCGACTAGCACAGATACGCAGTATTTT; cdr3_aa: CASSLAGRATSTDTQYF
clone_size: .; v_call: TRBV28; d_call: .; j_call: TRBJ2-7; cdr3_nt: TGTGCCAGCAGCCGTGCCGTCATTGACGAGCAGTACTTC; cdr3_aa: CASSRAVIDEQYF
clone_size: .; v_call: TRBV6-1; d_call: .; j_call: TRBJ2-7; cdr3_nt: TGTGCCAGCAGTGAAGCGCTTGGAGGCTACGAGCAGTACTTC; cdr3_aa: CASSEALGGYEQYF